The entry below gives a single TCR beta chain sequence along with its context. These data belong to a study of cytomegalovirus exposure and HLA in healthy donors. PCR involved 60 Vbeta and 13 Jbeta primers. Using immunoSEQ multiplex PCR, the repertoire was profiled, and TCRdb retains in-frame clones only, with some absent. The sample carries around 150,000 clones, 68% recorded once. Trimming removed 8 bases from V and 4 bases from J, with 6 bases in between. From germline, CDR1 is MNHEY and CDR2 SMNVEV (reference sequence). This CDR3 is 12 amino acids long. This chain uses TRBV27 with TRBJ2-6; tentatively, D is TRBD1 (5 bases). The sequenced sample consisted of PBMCs. The sequence came from a young woman in good health and CMV-seropositive. CDR3 in DNA: TGTGCCAGCCGACAGGGGGCCAACGTCCTGACTTTC. Encoded protein: CASRQGANVLTF.